At least ten counts were recorded for the clone carrying this T cell receptor beta chain. TCRdb processed the 5' RACE reads anew with MiXCR; each CDR3 protein has one entry. Of about 730,000 distinct CDR3 sequences listed, 21% were seen once; the top ten hold about 4.5%. The data stem from a study of identical twins. CDR3 length: 14 residues. V lost 3 bases to trimming and J lost 5 bases, with 14 bases between them. The germline V gene has CDR1 SGHVS and CDR2 FNYEAQ. In addition, the sample was reused for a study of T cells expressing NK-cell markers.

The specimen sequenced was PBMCs. The V gene is TRBV7-6, the J gene TRBJ2-7; the D gene is possibly TRBD2 (6 bases). The receptor's source is a young woman in good health. The CDR3, as DNA: TGTGCCAGCAGCTTGGGTCCGACTAGTCACGAGCAGTACTTC. Translated, it gives CASSLGPTSHEQYF.